One sample yielded the 30 T cell receptor beta chains listed below, sequenced in a study of cytomegalovirus exposure and HLA in healthy donors. Both 60 Vbeta primers and 13 Jbeta primers went into the PCR. The protocol was immunoSEQ multiplex PCR, while the TCRdb copy is restricted to in-frame clones and leaves out a portion. The top ten hold 3% to 4% of the sample, which has 100,000 or so clones, roughly three quarters seen once. Sequencing input: PBMCs. All receptors derive from a woman between 50 and 59 years old in good health and CMV-seropositive.

The chain links TRBV10-2 to TRBJ1-4, with D possibly matching TRBD1 (5 bases). The CDR3 covers 16 residues. Germline V gene sequence: CDR1 WSHSY, CDR2 SAAADI. Trimming left V 3 bases short and J 4 bases short, with 15 bases between. The CDR3 DNA reads as TGCGCCAGCAGTGATTATCCACAGGCCCTTAATGAAAAACTGTTTTTT. Translation gives CASSDYPQALNEKLFF.

The genes are TRBV19 and TRBJ2-3, with D possibly TRBD2 on 5 matching bases. The germline V gene has CDR1 LNHDA and CDR2 SQIVND (reference sequence). V dropped 1 base and J dropped 1 base, with 18 bases sitting between them. The CDR3 covers 18 residues. The CDR3 nucleotides read TGTGCCAGTAGTATAGCCCGGGAAGGTGTCGGTGGCACAGATACGCAGTATTTT. It yields the protein CASSIAREGVGGTDTQYF.

CDR3 in DNA: TGTGCCTGGACAGGGATTAATGAAAAACTGTTTTTT. Translated: CAWTGINEKLFF. The chain has TRBV30 and TRBJ1-4; D possibly corresponds to TRBD1 (5 bases). V lost 4 bases and J lost 4, with 7 bases in between. From germline, CDR1 is GTSNPN and CDR2 SVGIG (reference sequence). The CDR3 spans 12 residues.

The rearrangement joins TRBV9 to TRBJ1-1; 7 positions match TRBD1. Germline assignment: CDR1 SGDLS and CDR2 YYNGEE. Trimming cost V 4 bases and J 6 bases; bases outside gene matches: 12. The CDR3 has 15 amino acids. As DNA, the CDR3 is TGTGCCAGCAGCCCCCAGACAGGGAGAAACTCTGAAGCTTTCTTT. This sequence encodes CASSPQTGRNSEAFF.

The V gene is TRBV10-1, the J gene TRBJ2-5; the match to TRBD1 covers 8 bases. The J call may be mistaken, given a closer DNA end match to TRBJ2-7. CDR1 is WNHNN and CDR2 is SYGVQD in the germline V gene (reference sequence). The CDR3 contains 15 residues. The CDR3 sequence is CASSGARTGSYEQYF. CDR3 bases: TGCGCCAGCAGTGGGGCCCGGACAGGGAGCTACGAGCAGTACTTC.

This clone was detected a few times. The J gene is TRBJ2-6, the V gene TRBV2; D gene ambiguous. The CDR3 spans 16 residues. Germline V gene data show CDR1 as SNHLY and CDR2 as FYNNEI. Trimming cost V 5 bases and J 0 bases, with 11 bases left between them. The CDR3 sequence: CASSSSTRSGANVLTF. In DNA, the CDR3 is TGTGCCAGCAGTAGCTCAACCCGCTCTGGGGCCAACGTCCTGACTTTC.

V and J are TRBV5-6 and TRBJ2-1; TRBD2 might be the D (6 bases). V was shortened by 2 bases and J by 10 bases, with 16 bases between the two germline ends. The CDR3 contains 14 residues. The germline CDR1 and CDR2 sequences are SGHDT and YYEEEE. The CDR3 DNA reads as TGTGCCAGCAGCTTCACGGGGGAGAGACAGGAGCAGTTCTTC. Its protein is CASSFTGERQEQFF.

The chain combines TRBV4-1 with TRBJ2-2; 11 bases are shared with TRBD2. Per the germline V gene, CDR1 is MGHRA and CDR2 is YSYEKL. Trimming at V came to 4 bases and at J to 1 base, leaving 2 bases not matched to a gene. The CDR3 has 16 residues. CDR3 loop: CASSPLAGGNTGELFF. The CDR3 region has the DNA TGCGCCAGCAGCCCTCTAGCGGGAGGGAACACCGGGGAGCTGTTTTTT.

This clone occurred a few times. The same CDR3 arises from other DNA sequences in this sample as well. The chain recombines TRBV2 with TRBJ2-1; 12 nucleotides line up with TRBD2. V trimming: 7 bases; J trimming: 1 base; junction bases outside the gene matches: 8. This CDR3 region has 17 residues. Germline CDR1 reads SNHLY; CDR2 reads FYNNEI. The CDR3 DNA follows: TGTGCCAGCACCGCCCCCCTAGCGGGGGGGTCCTACAATGAGCAGTTCTTC. The encoded protein is CASTAPLAGGSYNEQFF. Full variable domain (remainder filled in from reference TRBV2 and TRBJ2-1): EPEVTQTPSHQVTQMGQEVILRCVPISNHLYFYWYRQILGQKVEFLVSFYNNEISEKSEIFDDQFSVERPDGSNFTLKIRSTKLEDSAMYFCASTAPLAGGSYNEQFFGPGTRLTVL.

This clone was detected once. The chain is built from TRBV2 and TRBJ2-3; 8 nucleotides agree with TRBD2. Trimming removed 8 bases from V and 0 bases from J; junction bases left unmatched: 7. Germline assignment: CDR1 SNHLY and CDR2 FYNNEI. CDR3 length equals 15 residues. The CDR3 is CASPHPSGSTDTQYF. In DNA, the CDR3 is TGTGCCAGCCCCCATCCTAGCGGGAGCACAGATACGCAGTATTTT.

The gene calls are TRBV6-5 and TRBJ1-2; TRBD1 matches at 8 bases. Trimming cost V 6 bases and J 4 bases; bases outside gene matches: 4. Germline-derived CDR1 and CDR2 are MNHEY and SVGAGI. This CDR3 region has 13 residues. The chain's CDR3 is CASSKGQGYGYTF. CDR3 DNA sequence: TGTGCCAGCAGCAAAGGACAGGGCTATGGCTACACCTTC.

This sequence joins TRBV25-1 and TRBJ1-4, with no clear D. V lost 5 bases and J lost 4, with 5 bases in between. This CDR3 is 12 amino acids long. Germline V lookup: CDR1 MGHDK, CDR2 SYGVNS. CDR3 protein: CASSRGNEKLFF. DNA for the CDR3: TGTGCCAGCAGTCGGGGTAATGAAAAACTGTTTTTT. The whole variable domain, remainder taken from reference TRBV25-1 and TRBJ1-4, is EADIYQTPRYLVIGTGKKITLECSQTMGHDKMYWYQQDPGMELHLIHYSYGVNSTEKGDLSSESTVSRIRTEHFPLTLESARPSHTSQYLCASSRGNEKLFFGSGTQLSVL.

This clone has just a few counts. This rearrangement joins TRBV13 to TRBJ2-7, with D maybe TRBD2 (5 bases). In germline, CDR1 is PRHDT, CDR2 FYEKMQ (reference sequence). The ends were cut back, 5 bases at V and 2 bases at J, with 16 bases in the middle. The CDR3 contains 15 residues. CDR3 protein: CASSPLGVGAYEQYF. The CDR3 DNA follows: TGTGCCAGCAGCCCCCTCGGGGTAGGCGCCTACGAGCAGTACTTC.

This clone appeared once. The V and J genes are TRBV2 and TRBJ1-6, with TRBD1 matching 9 bases. This CDR3 spans 18 amino acids. Germline values: CDR1 SNHLY, CDR2 FYNNEI. V shed 7 bases and J 9 bases; nucleotides not matched to a gene: 19. CDR3 in DNA: TGTGCCAGCACAAAAGATGGGACAGGGTACGCCTGGGGTTCACCCCTCCACTTT. It yields the protein CASTKDGTGYAWGSPLHF. Variable domain in full (rest from reference TRBV2 and TRBJ1-6): EPEVTQTPSHQVTQMGQEVILRCVPISNHLYFYWYRQILGQKVEFLVSFYNNEISEKSEIFDDQFSVERPDGSNFTLKIRSTKLEDSAMYFCASTKDGTGYAWGSPLHFGNGTRLTVT.

This chain joins TRBV7-9 and TRBJ1-4; D may be TRBD1 (6 bases). Germline V CDR1 and CDR2: SEHNR, FQNEAQ (reference sequence). The CDR3 is 12 residues long. Trimming cost V 10 bases and J 8 bases, with 14 bases left between them. DNA for the CDR3: TGTGCCACCTCCAGGGGTTGGGAAAAACTGTTTTTT. Translated, it gives CATSRGWEKLFF.

The chain links TRBV18 to TRBJ2-1, with no clear D. Germline V gene lookup returns CDR1 KGHSH and CDR2 LQKENI. The length of the CDR3 is 12 residues. The V gene lost 0 bases and the J gene lost 8 bases, with 5 bases spanning the gap. The CDR3 reads CASSPPGHEQFF. In DNA, the CDR3 is TGTGCCAGCTCACCACCGGGCCATGAGCAGTTCTTC.

The CDR3 here is CASSPRDRYNQPQHF. The CDR3 DNA reads TGTGCCAGCAGTCCCCGGGACAGGTACAATCAGCCCCAGCATTTT. V usage is TRBV6-5 and J usage is TRBJ1-5, with 8 nucleotides matching TRBD1. Trimming at V came to 5 bases and at J to 3 bases, leaving 6 bases not matched to a gene. The germline V gene has CDR1 MNHEY and CDR2 SVGAGI. The CDR3 loop spans 15 amino acids.

The rearrangement uses TRBV29-1 and TRBJ2-7, with D maybe TRBD1 (6 bases). The V end was cut by 6 bases, the J end by 3 bases, with 12 bases between. The CDR3 contains 12 residues. From germline, CDR1 is SQVTM and CDR2 ANQGSEA. The CDR3 spells CSVGAGSYEQYF. For the CDR3, the DNA is TGCAGCGTGGGGGCAGGGAGCTACGAGCAGTACTTC.

The V call is TRBV27, the J call TRBJ1-1; 9 bases map to TRBD1. Germline V gene lookup returns CDR1 MNHEY and CDR2 SMNVEV (reference sequence). V lost 3 bases, J lost 4 bases, and 9 bases stayed unmatched. This CDR3 is built from 16 residues. The DNA for the CDR3 is TGTGCCAGCAGTTTTATGGGAGGGGACAGGGCCACTGAAGCTTTCTTT. The encoded protein is CASSFMGGDRATEAFF.

The rearrangement uses TRBV2 and TRBJ2-1; 7 nucleotides align to TRBD2. In germline, CDR1 is SNHLY, CDR2 FYNNEI. This CDR3 has 15 amino acids. After removal of 6 bases from V and 6 bases from J, the junction contained 11 bases not matched to a gene. CDR3 protein: CASRVGSGTFNEQFF. The DNA for the CDR3 is TGTGCCAGCAGGGTAGGGAGCGGGACTTTCAATGAGCAGTTCTTC.

The chain carries TRBV28 and TRBJ1-6, with 7 bases that match TRBD1. V lost 4 bases and J lost 7; bases outside the gene matches: 10. Germline values: CDR1 MDHEN, CDR2 SYDVKM. CDR3 length: 16 residues. CDR3 coding DNA: TGTGCCAGCAGTTCAAACCGACAGGGCGGGAATTCACCCCTCCACTTT. Translated: CASSSNRQGGNSPLHF.

This clone was seen a single time. The chain employs TRBV6-5 and TRBJ1-1; 7 bases are a match to TRBD1. Germline CDR1 and CDR2: MNHEY and SVGAGI. There are 15 residues in the CDR3. V was clipped by 4 bases and J by 2 bases; unmatched bases: 7. The CDR3 is CASSLSGTANTEAFF. DNA for the CDR3: TGTGCCAGCAGTTTATCCGGGACAGCAAACACTGAAGCTTTCTTT.

V gene TRBV7-4 combines with J gene TRBJ1-5, with TRBD1 matching 8 bases. Trimming at V came to 5 bases and at J to 11 bases, leaving 14 bases not matched to a gene. The CDR3 contains 15 residues. The germline V gene has CDR1 SGHVT and CDR2 SQSDAQ. Here the CDR3 reads CASSPPGQDPLAQHF. CDR3 DNA: TGTGCCAGCAGCCCCCCGGGACAGGACCCACTGGCCCAGCATTTT.

The J gene is TRBJ1-6, the V gene TRBV15; D may be TRBD1 (6 bases). CDR3 length: 13 amino acids. Germline CDR1 and CDR2: LNHNV and YYDKDF (reference sequence). Trimming took 4 bases from V and 7 from J, leaving 8 bases between them. CDR3 DNA sequence: TGTGCCACCAGCAACAGGGCAAATTCACCCCTCCACTTT. This translates into CATSNRANSPLHF.

The chain joins TRBV10-3 to TRBJ1-3; 7 bases are shared with TRBD1. CDR1 is ENHRY, CDR2 SYGVKD, per germline. V shed 6 bases and J 4 bases; nucleotides not matched to a gene: 6. The CDR3 runs 14 residues. The CDR3 loop reads CAISAVTGGNTIYF. CDR3 in DNA: TGTGCCATCAGCGCCGTGACAGGGGGAAACACCATATATTTT.

The chain employs TRBV5-4 and TRBJ1-4, with 7 bases matching TRBD1. The CDR3 covers 17 residues. J lost 0 bases, V lost 3 bases, and 8 bases had no gene match. Looked up from germline, CDR1 is SGHNT and CDR2 is YYREEE (reference sequence). The CDR3 is CASSYSITGATNEKLFF. In nucleotides, the CDR3 is TGTGCCAGCAGCTATTCAATCACAGGGGCAACTAATGAAAAACTGTTTTTT.

This clone came up once. The chain employs TRBV9 and TRBJ2-2; D is possibly TRBD2 (6 bases). V was clipped by 3 bases and J by 5 bases, with 8 bases between them. CDR1 SGDLS and CDR2 YYNGEE come from the germline V gene. The CDR3 has 13 residues. The CDR3 loop is CASSAEGTGELFF. For the CDR3, the DNA is TGTGCCAGCAGCGCGGAGGGGACCGGGGAGCTGTTTTTT.

The V and J genes are TRBV5-6 and TRBJ1-2; 7 positions match TRBD1. The CDR3 consists of 15 residues. Trimming at V came to 4 bases and at J to 2 bases, leaving 8 bases not matched to a gene. Germline V gives CDR1 SGHDT, CDR2 YYEEEE. The CDR3 loop reads CASSQTGSSNYGYTF. The CDR3 nucleotides are TGTGCCAGCAGCCAGACAGGGAGCTCGAACTATGGCTACACCTTC.

V usage is TRBV10-1 and J usage is TRBJ2-1, with 9 nucleotides matching TRBD2. The germline CDR1 and CDR2 sequences are WNHNN and SYGVQD (reference sequence). Losses at the gene ends were 5 bases for V and 9 bases for J; bases not matched to a gene: 11. This CDR3 contains 15 residues. The CDR3 spells CASSSPSGMIGEQFF. The CDR3 nucleotides are TGCGCCAGCAGTTCGCCTAGCGGGATGATCGGTGAGCAGTTCTTC.

The chain combines TRBV19 with TRBJ1-6, with TRBD1 matching over 8 bases. This CDR3 region has 14 residues. J was trimmed by 7 bases and V by 6 bases; bases with no gene match: 5. Looked up from germline, CDR1 is LNHDA and CDR2 is SQIVND (reference sequence). The CDR3 here is CASRPGTGNSPLHF. In nucleotides, the CDR3 is TGTGCCAGTAGACCCGGGACAGGCAATTCACCCCTCCACTTT. Based on the CDR3 plus reference TRBV19 and TRBJ1-6, the full variable domain is DGGITQSPKYLFRKEGQNVTLSCEQNLNHDAMYWYRQDPGQGLRLIYYSQIVNDFQKGDIAEGYSVSREKKESFPLTVTSAQKNPTAFYLCASRPGTGNSPLHFGNGTRLTVT.